Listed below are T cell receptor beta chains from one sample, sequenced in a study of control samples from healthy donors and cancer patients. Measured with immunoSEQ multiplex PCR; TCRdb has only the in-frame clones, and not every one. Of about 110,000 clones detected, 88% appear once; the ten largest clones hold around 3.5%. Sequenced: PBMCs. Receptor source: a woman aged 60 to 75 with lung cancer. CDR3s include the opening cysteine and the closing phenylalanine or tryptophan. D genes are given only for firm matches. Clone sizes are given selectively: once, few, many, or a class where the clone is expanded.

d_call: NA
clone_size: once
v_call: TRBV12-5
j_call: TRBJ1-4
cdr3_nt: TGTGCTAGTGGTTTGTACCAGGGAGCAACTAATGAAAAACTGTTTTTT
cdr3_aa: CASGLYQGATNEKLFF

d_call: NA
clone_size: NA
v_call: TRBV6-6
j_call: TRBJ1-5
cdr3_nt: TGTGCCAGCAGTGGGGGACGGCCTTATAGCAATCAGCCCCAGCATTTT
cdr3_aa: CASSGGRPYSNQPQHF

d_call: NA
clone_size: NA
v_call: TRBV15
j_call: TRBJ2-1
cdr3_nt: TGTGCCACCAGCAGAGATCCCAGTCAAAACAATGAGCAGTTCTTC
cdr3_aa: CATSRDPSQNNEQFF

d_call: TRBD2
clone_size: once
v_call: TRBV5-1
j_call: TRBJ2-5
cdr3_nt: TGCGCCAGCAGCAAGGGAGGGACTAGCGGGGAAGAGACCCAGTACTTC
cdr3_aa: CASSKGGTSGEETQYF

d_call: TRBD1
clone_size: once
v_call: TRBV5-1
j_call: TRBJ1-5
cdr3_nt: TGCGCCAGCAGCTCCGGGACAGGGGGCGGGGGTCAGCCCCAGCATTTT
cdr3_aa: CASSSGTGGGGQPQHF

d_call: NA
clone_size: NA
v_call: TRBV11-1
j_call: TRBJ2-1
cdr3_nt: TGTGCCAGCAGCTACAGGAGGGGGGCTGAAGGCAATGAGCAGTTCTTC
cdr3_aa: CASSYRRGAEGNEQFF

d_call: NA
clone_size: NA
v_call: TRBV9
j_call: TRBJ1-5
cdr3_nt: TGTGCCAGCAGCGTAGGGAGGGATCAGCCCCAGCATTTT
cdr3_aa: CASSVGRDQPQHF

d_call: NA
clone_size: NA
v_call: TRBV7-9
j_call: TRBJ1-1
cdr3_nt: TGTGCCAGCAGCTTACAAGGGGGAATCGGCACTGAAGCTTTCTTT
cdr3_aa: CASSLQGGIGTEAFF

d_call: NA
clone_size: NA
v_call: TRBV13
j_call: TRBJ2-5
cdr3_nt: TGTGCCAGCAGCTTAGGAGGGGCTCAAGAGACCCAGTACTTC
cdr3_aa: CASSLGGAQETQYF

d_call: NA
clone_size: NA
v_call: TRBV7-9
j_call: TRBJ2-5
cdr3_nt: TGTGCCAGCAGCTTCGGGGGTCCGGAGACCCAGTACTTC
cdr3_aa: CASSFGGPETQYF

d_call: NA
clone_size: few
v_call: TRBV24-1
j_call: TRBJ1-1
cdr3_nt: TGTGCCACCAGTGACCCGGGGACGGAGAACACTGAAGCTTTCTTT
cdr3_aa: CATSDPGTENTEAFF

d_call: NA
clone_size: NA
v_call: TRBV6-2/TRBV6-3
j_call: TRBJ1-2
cdr3_nt: TGTGCCAGCAGTTACTCCTCCGGACGGACCTATGGCTACACCTTC
cdr3_aa: CASSYSSGRTYGYTF

d_call: TRBD2
clone_size: NA
v_call: TRBV11-3
j_call: TRBJ2-2
cdr3_nt: TGTGCCAGCAGCTTAGTCGCGGGAGGGAACACCGGGGAGCTGTTTTTT
cdr3_aa: CASSLVAGGNTGELFF

d_call: TRBD1
clone_size: NA
v_call: TRBV7-8
j_call: TRBJ2-4
cdr3_nt: TGTGTCAGCAGCTTCCGGACAGGGTATACAAACATTCAGTACTTC
cdr3_aa: CVSSFRTGYTNIQYF

d_call: NA
clone_size: NA
v_call: TRBV30
j_call: TRBJ1-1
cdr3_nt: TGTGCCTGGAGTGTATTTGGGTCAGGGAACACTGAAGCTTTCTTT
cdr3_aa: CAWSVFGSGNTEAFF

d_call: NA
clone_size: once
v_call: TRBV3-1/TRBV3-2
j_call: TRBJ1-2
cdr3_nt: TGTGCCAGCAGCCACGGACACCTTAACTATGGCTACACCTTC
cdr3_aa: CASSHGHLNYGYTF

d_call: TRBD1
clone_size: NA
v_call: TRBV5-4
j_call: TRBJ1-3
cdr3_nt: TGTGCCAGCAGCTCTCCCCCGGGACAGGGCTCTGGAAACACCATATATTTT
cdr3_aa: CASSSPPGQGSGNTIYF

d_call: NA
clone_size: NA
v_call: TRBV10-3
j_call: TRBJ1-1
cdr3_nt: TGTGCCAGCAGGGTCGGGGGTACTGAAGCTTTCTTT
cdr3_aa: CASRVGGTEAFF

d_call: NA
clone_size: once
v_call: TRBV6-2/TRBV6-3
j_call: TRBJ1-3
cdr3_nt: TGTGCCAGCAGCCCTCCAAGGAGGCGCTCTGGAAACACCATATATTTT
cdr3_aa: CASSPPRRRSGNTIYF

d_call: NA
clone_size: NA
v_call: TRBV19
j_call: TRBJ2-6
cdr3_nt: TGTGCCAGTAGTGGTTTCGGGGGATCTGGGGCCAACGTCCTGACTTTC
cdr3_aa: CASSGFGGSGANVLTF

d_call: NA
clone_size: NA
v_call: TRBV7-8
j_call: TRBJ1-2
cdr3_nt: TGTGCCAGCAGCTTTAGTATGACAGCTAACTATGGCTACACCTTC
cdr3_aa: CASSFSMTANYGYTF

d_call: TRBD2
clone_size: NA
v_call: TRBV19
j_call: TRBJ2-5
cdr3_nt: TGTGCCAGTAGTATGGGTCTCGGGGGAGGGATAGAGACCCAGTACTTC
cdr3_aa: CASSMGLGGGIETQYF

d_call: NA
clone_size: NA
v_call: TRBV7-9
j_call: TRBJ1-1
cdr3_nt: TGTGCCAGCAGCGCCCAGGTCGTAGCTTTCTTT
cdr3_aa: CASSAQVVAFF

d_call: NA
clone_size: NA
v_call: TRBV6-2/TRBV6-3
j_call: TRBJ2-1
cdr3_nt: TGTGCCAGCAGTTTCGGCAATGAGCAGTTCTTC
cdr3_aa: CASSFGNEQFF

d_call: NA
clone_size: NA
v_call: TRBV3-1/TRBV3-2
j_call: TRBJ1-1
cdr3_nt: TGTGCCAGCAGCCAAGGGTTGAATAGAGAAGCTTTCTTT
cdr3_aa: CASSQGLNREAFF

d_call: NA
clone_size: NA
v_call: TRBV6-5
j_call: TRBJ2-1
cdr3_nt: TGTGCCAGCAGTTACGATACTGAGCAGTTCTTC
cdr3_aa: CASSYDTEQFF

d_call: NA
clone_size: NA
v_call: TRBV9
j_call: TRBJ2-1
cdr3_nt: TGTGCCAGCAGCGTAGTGCCAGGCGCCACCGTGAGCTCCTACAATGAGCAGTTCTTC
cdr3_aa: CASSVVPGATVSSYNEQFF

d_call: TRBD2
clone_size: NA
v_call: TRBV9
j_call: TRBJ2-7
cdr3_nt: TGTGCCAGCAGCGTTGCGGGGGGACCATACTACGAGCAGTACTTC
cdr3_aa: CASSVAGGPYYEQYF

d_call: NA
clone_size: few
v_call: TRBV6-2/TRBV6-3
j_call: TRBJ1-2
cdr3_nt: TGTGCCAGCAGTCGGGGAGGGCCGCTCTATGGCTACACCTTC
cdr3_aa: CASSRGGPLYGYTF

d_call: NA
clone_size: NA
v_call: TRBV6-5
j_call: TRBJ2-1
cdr3_nt: TGTGCCAGCACTGCTACTAGCCTCAGTGAGCAGTTCTTC
cdr3_aa: CASTATSLSEQFF

d_call: NA
clone_size: NA
v_call: TRBV2
j_call: TRBJ1-2
cdr3_nt: TGTGCCAGCAGTGAGAGGGACCGCCCTATCTTAGGCTACACCTTC
cdr3_aa: CASSERDRPILGYTF

d_call: NA
clone_size: NA
v_call: TRBV12-3/TRBV12-4
j_call: TRBJ1-1
cdr3_nt: TGTGCCAGCACCCTCGGAGCAGGGGCTGAAGCTTTCTTT
cdr3_aa: CASTLGAGAEAFF

d_call: NA
clone_size: NA
v_call: TRBV30
j_call: TRBJ2-5
cdr3_nt: TGTGCCTGGAGTTCGGGTGGGGAGCAAGAGACCCAGTACTTC
cdr3_aa: CAWSSGGEQETQYF

d_call: NA
clone_size: NA
v_call: TRBV7-3
j_call: TRBJ1-2
cdr3_nt: TGTGCCAGCAGCCTGGGGCCCGCTGACTATGGCTACACCTTC
cdr3_aa: CASSLGPADYGYTF

d_call: TRBD2
clone_size: NA
v_call: TRBV9
j_call: TRBJ2-1
cdr3_nt: TGTGCCAGCAGCGTAGAACCCGGGACTAGCGGGATTGAGAACAATGAGCAGTTCTTC
cdr3_aa: CASSVEPGTSGIENNEQFF

d_call: TRBD1
clone_size: NA
v_call: TRBV11-2
j_call: TRBJ1-2
cdr3_nt: TGTGCCAGCAGCAGCCGGGACAGGGCCCACTATGGCTACACCTTC
cdr3_aa: CASSSRDRAHYGYTF

d_call: NA
clone_size: once
v_call: TRBV6-5
j_call: TRBJ2-5
cdr3_nt: TGTGCCAGCAGTTACCGTGGAGGAGGGAGAGAGACCCAGTACTTC
cdr3_aa: CASSYRGGGRETQYF

d_call: TRBD2
clone_size: NA
v_call: TRBV7-2
j_call: TRBJ2-1
cdr3_nt: TGTGCCAGCAGCTTAGTGGCTAGCGGGATGGGGAAGACCTACAATGAGCAGTTCTTC
cdr3_aa: CASSLVASGMGKTYNEQFF

d_call: NA
clone_size: NA
v_call: TRBV4-2
j_call: TRBJ2-6
cdr3_nt: TGTGCCAGCAGCCAAGACAGGGGTTCTGGGGCCAACGTCCTGACTTTC
cdr3_aa: CASSQDRGSGANVLTF

d_call: TRBD2
clone_size: NA
v_call: TRBV5-1
j_call: TRBJ2-1
cdr3_nt: TGCGCCAGCAGCCCCCGGACTAGCGGGGCCTACAATGAGCAGTTCTTC
cdr3_aa: CASSPRTSGAYNEQFF

d_call: NA
clone_size: NA
v_call: TRBV11-2
j_call: TRBJ2-7
cdr3_nt: TGTGCCAGCAGCTTAAGGCCCCTACAATCCACCTACGAGCAGTACTTC
cdr3_aa: CASSLRPLQSTYEQYF

d_call: NA
clone_size: NA
v_call: TRBV9
j_call: TRBJ1-1
cdr3_nt: TGTGCCAGCAGCGTAGAGAGGAACACTGAAGCTTTCTTT
cdr3_aa: CASSVERNTEAFF

d_call: NA
clone_size: NA
v_call: TRBV7-9
j_call: TRBJ1-2
cdr3_nt: TGTGCCAGCAGGGGTCCGGGGCCCCCCTACTTC
cdr3_aa: CASRGPGPPYF

d_call: NA
clone_size: NA
v_call: TRBV4-1
j_call: TRBJ1-4
cdr3_nt: TGCGCCAGCAGCCAACACTCGGGACCTGGGATCGAAAAACTGTTTTTT
cdr3_aa: CASSQHSGPGIEKLFF

d_call: NA
clone_size: NA
v_call: TRBV18
j_call: TRBJ2-3
cdr3_nt: TGTGCCAGCTCTCCGACGCGGGGGCAGACAGATACGCAGTATTTT
cdr3_aa: CASSPTRGQTDTQYF

d_call: NA
clone_size: once
v_call: TRBV6-5
j_call: TRBJ1-4
cdr3_nt: TGTGCCAGCAGTTGGGGCAGGATTGATAGTGAAAAACTGTTTTTT
cdr3_aa: CASSWGRIDSEKLFF

d_call: NA
clone_size: NA
v_call: TRBV2
j_call: TRBJ1-2
cdr3_nt: TGTGCCAGCATCCCAACCTTGTATAGTTCTAACTATGGCTACACCTTC
cdr3_aa: CASIPTLYSSNYGYTF

d_call: NA
clone_size: NA
v_call: TRBV15
j_call: TRBJ1-2
cdr3_nt: TGTGCCACCAGCAGAGATGAGGGGCTGGGCTACCCCTATGGCTACACCTTC
cdr3_aa: CATSRDEGLGYPYGYTF

d_call: NA
clone_size: NA
v_call: TRBV19
j_call: TRBJ1-2
cdr3_nt: TGTGCCAGTAGGTGGGCAGGTGGCTACACCTTC
cdr3_aa: CASRWAGGYTF

d_call: NA
clone_size: NA
v_call: TRBV4-1
j_call: TRBJ1-3
cdr3_nt: TGCGCCAGCAGCCAAGAAGAGGGCCAGATCTCTGGAAACACCATATATTTT
cdr3_aa: CASSQEEGQISGNTIYF

d_call: NA
clone_size: NA
v_call: TRBV12-3/TRBV12-4
j_call: TRBJ1-3
cdr3_nt: TGTGCCAGCAGTTTAGGGGGAAACACCATATATTTT
cdr3_aa: CASSLGGNTIYF

d_call: TRBD1
clone_size: NA
v_call: TRBV7-2
j_call: TRBJ2-5
cdr3_nt: TGTGCCAGCAGCTTCCCGACAGGGCGGATCGAGACCCAGTACTTC
cdr3_aa: CASSFPTGRIETQYF

d_call: NA
clone_size: NA
v_call: TRBV7-2
j_call: TRBJ1-2
cdr3_nt: TGTGCCAGCAGCTGGGACCGCCAAAGCAGCTACACCTTC
cdr3_aa: CASSWDRQSSYTF

d_call: TRBD1
clone_size: NA
v_call: TRBV5-5
j_call: TRBJ1-2
cdr3_nt: TGTGCCAGCAGCCCCCGGACAGGGGCTGGCTATGGCTACACCTTC
cdr3_aa: CASSPRTGAGYGYTF

d_call: TRBD1
clone_size: NA
v_call: TRBV5-8
j_call: TRBJ1-4
cdr3_nt: TGTGCCAGCAGCTCCGGAGGACAGGGGGCTCTTACTAATGAAAAACTGTTTTTT
cdr3_aa: CASSSGGQGALTNEKLFF